Presented here are 3 T cell receptor beta chains from one specimen sequenced in a study of blood T cells in healthy people across ages. Primers used in a second PCR of about 6 to 12 cycles were a sample-barcoded 5' primer and a J-beta primer mix. TCRdb reanalysed the 5' RACE reads using MiXCR and keeps one entry per CDR3 protein. Of 540,000 or so distinct CDR3 sequences listed, 40% to 50% are singletons. The sample taken for sequencing was blood. All receptors come from a man older than 75 in good health.

This clonotype came up a few times. This sequence joins TRBV5-4 and TRBJ2-3; a weak D match, TRBD2 (6 bases). There are 16 residues in the CDR3. Germline V gene lookup returns CDR1 SGHNT and CDR2 YYREEE (reference sequence). The V end was cut by 4 bases, the J end by 2 bases, with 17 bases between. The CDR3 DNA reads as TGTGCCAGCAGCGTGCTCGGAGTAGCGGACACAGATACGCAGTATTTT. It encodes CASSVLGVADTDTQYF.

The rearrangement joins TRBV5-1 to TRBJ2-1, with D possibly matching TRBD2 (5 bases). The J call is uncertain, as TRBJ2-7 better fits the DNA end. Germline V gene sequence: CDR1 SGHRS, CDR2 YFSETQ. This CDR3 region has 15 residues. CDR3 bases: TGCGCCAGCAGCTTGAGTCCGGGATCCTACAATGAGCAGTACTTC. It specifies CASSLSPGSYNEQYF.

V and J are TRBV7-3 and TRBJ2-5; the D gene is possibly TRBD2 (6 bases). TRBJ2-7 explains the end of the DNA better; the J call may be wrong. Germline CDR1 and CDR2: SGHTA and FQGTGA. The CDR3 runs to 15 residues. The CDR3 DNA reads as TGTGCCAGCAGCTTAGTGGTCACTAGCCGAGCCGAGCAGTACTTC. As protein: CASSLVVTSRAEQYF.